This TCR beta chain was sequenced in a study of blood T cell repertoires in COVID-19. Across the whole study: Researchers got acute and convalescent COVID-19 samples from the United States, Italy and Spain. Sources were T cells, B-cell-depleted T cells, or PBMCs; the material itself was cDNA or gDNA.

Per the original data handling: Estimated nucleated cell counts came from reference gene primer amplification. The method was immunoSEQ multiplex PCR; TCRdb's version includes in-frame clones alone and lacks a portion of them. The D gene and trimming were derived from the DNA, and the V and J assignments and clone size from that table. Of under 250,000 clones listed, roughly 86% are singletons. The clonotype comes from a woman aged 55-75 years who had recovered from COVID-19. The sample was peripheral blood.

This chain's CDR3 is CASSLSGGTAYGYTF. The CDR3 DNA follows: TGCGCCAGCAGCCTCTCGGGGGGTACGGCCTATGGCTACACCTTC. This chain uses TRBV5-1 with TRBJ1-2, with D possibly TRBD1 on 5 matching bases. The CDR3 runs to 15 residues. Germline CDR1 and CDR2: SGHRS and YFSETQ. V was pared by 4 bases and J by 4 bases, with 17 bases between.